Given below is one TCR beta chain in context. The CDR3 totals 13 residues. Per the germline V gene, CDR1 is KGHSH and CDR2 is LQKENI. With 5 bases removed from V and 5 bases from J, the gap between germline ends came to 10 bases. This sample was taken from a study of shared clonotypes between healthy human individuals. The assay was immunoSEQ multiplex PCR, and TCRdb's table has in-frame clones only and misses some. The data contain some 2,100,000 clones, around 95% of them seen just once; the ten biggest clones take up roughly 0.13%. The rearrangement links TRBV18 to TRBJ1-5; D unclear. The TCR was taken from a young man in good health. Material: naive CD4+ T cells sorted from blood. The subset is: CD45RA+ positively selected. The CDR3: CASSLDIYQPQHF. DNA for the CDR3: TGTGCCAGCTCATTAGACATTTATCAGCCCCAGCATTTT.